This entry lists 10 T cell receptor beta chains sequenced from one sample in a study of CD8 T cells in ankylosing spondylitis. One entry per CDR3 protein results from TCRdb running MiXCR on the 5' RACE reads. Here the sample spans about 240,000 distinct CDR3 sequences, approximately 9% being singletons. The sample taken for sequencing was blood, either unsorted or a sorted T cell fraction (not recorded which). All receptors come from a male donor with ankylosing spondylitis or in good health (not recorded which).

Only a few counts were recorded for this clonotype. The V call is TRBV12-3 or TRBV12-4, the J call TRBJ2-5; a weak D match, TRBD2 (6 bases). The CDR3 extends over 13 amino acids. The V gene lost 3 bases and the J gene lost 5 bases, with 10 bases spanning the gap. The CDR3 protein is CASSFTSPETQYF. CDR3 nucleotides: TGTGCCAGCAGTTTTACTAGCCCCGAGACCCAGTACTTC.

This clonotype was counted ten times or more. The rearrangement joins TRBV7-2 to TRBJ2-7; D gene uncertain. The ends were cut back, 5 bases at V and 0 bases at J, with 11 bases in the middle. The CDR3 loop spans 14 amino acids. Germline V lookup: CDR1 SGHTA, CDR2 FQGNSA. The DNA of the CDR3 is TGTGCCAGCAGCCCGTCTAGAGTCTCCTACGAGCAGTACTTC. Translating gives CASSPSRVSYEQYF. The full variable domain, with the rest looked up from reference TRBV7-2 and TRBJ2-7, is GAGVSQSPSNKVTEKGKDVELRCDPISGHTALYWYRQSLGQGLEFLIYFQGNSAPDKSGLPSDRFSAERTGGSVSTLTIQRTQQEDSAVYLCASSPSRVSYEQYFGPGTRLTVT.

This chain uses TRBV3-1 with TRBJ1-2, with TRBD1 matching 7 bases. Germline-derived CDR1 and CDR2 are LGHDT and YNNKEL (reference sequence). This CDR3 has 17 residues. J was trimmed by 0 bases and V by 4 bases; bases with no gene match: 11. CDR3 residues: CASSPHGGTVSNYGYTF. DNA of the CDR3: TGTGCCAGCAGCCCCCATGGGGGGACAGTATCTAACTATGGCTACACCTTC.

Only a few counts were recorded for this clonotype. This chain links TRBV5-1 with TRBJ1-1, with TRBD1 matching 9 bases. The V gene's germline CDR1 is SGHRS and CDR2 YFSETQ. J gave up 1 base and V 4 bases, and 2 bases lay outside the gene matches. CDR3 size: 14 residues. The CDR3 coding sequence is TGCGCCAGCAGCATGGACAGGGGGAACACTGAAGCTTTCTTT. Its protein is CASSMDRGNTEAFF.

This clonotype appeared a few times. The chain employs TRBV19 and TRBJ1-5, with D possibly being TRBD1 (5 bases). Trimming removed 3 bases at V and 2 bases at J, with 11 bases between. The CDR3 sequence is 15 residues long. Germline V gene sequence: CDR1 LNHDA, CDR2 SQIVND (reference sequence). The CDR3 nucleotides read TGTGCCAGTAGTATCCCGGGGCTCCGCAATCAGCCCCAGCATTTT. Translation: CASSIPGLRNQPQHF.

This clonotype was counted ten times or more. V gene TRBV5-1 combines with J gene TRBJ2-2; D remains ambiguous. V was shortened by 0 bases and J by 0 bases, with 9 bases between the two germline ends. The CDR3 runs to 16 residues. CDR1 and CDR2 (germline): SGHRS, YFSETQ. CDR3 coding DNA: TGCGCCAGCAGCTTGGACCCGGCGACGAACACCGGGGAGCTGTTTTTT. Residues: CASSLDPATNTGELFF.

This clonotype has ten or more counts. This sequence joins TRBV6-5 and TRBJ2-3; D remains ambiguous. The CDR3 spans 17 residues. V was trimmed by 3 bases and J by 2 bases, leaving 18 bases between them. Germline CDR1 and CDR2: MNHEY and SVGAGI. CDR3 sequence reads: CASSYVPYKRPTDTQYF. The CDR3 nucleotides are TGTGCCAGCAGTTATGTTCCTTACAAGCGCCCCACAGATACGCAGTATTTT.

This clonotype was seen many times. The V gene is TRBV2, the J gene TRBJ2-1; weak D call: TRBD2 (8 bases). Deletions cut 1 base from V and 8 bases from J, with 18 bases between. The CDR3 is 16 residues long. Germline lookup yields CDR1 SNHLY and CDR2 FYNNEI. CDR3 loop: CASSEGTGVLADEQFF. As DNA, the CDR3 is TGTGCCAGCAGTGAAGGGACAGGCGTACTAGCGGATGAGCAGTTCTTC.

This clonotype showed up many times. This chain uses TRBV29-1 with TRBJ2-1; 7 bases line up with TRBD2. From germline, CDR1 is SQVTM and CDR2 ANQGSEA. The ends lost 4 bases at V and 0 bases at J; junction bases unmatched: 9. The CDR3 sequence is 16 residues long. This CDR3 is CSVGVVAGRSYNEQFF. CDR3 DNA sequence: TGCAGCGTTGGTGTCGTAGCGGGTCGCTCCTACAATGAGCAGTTCTTC.

This clonotype was counted a few times. This chain uses TRBV24-1 with TRBJ2-1; TRBD1 agrees at 7 bases. Germline trimming cut 4 bases from V and 5 bases from J; bases unmatched to any gene: 22. The germline gives CDR1 KGHDR, CDR2 SFDVKD. CDR3 length: 20 residues. The CDR3 sequence is CATSERTGPARVHKDNEQFF. The CDR3 region has the DNA TGTGCCACCAGTGAGCGGACAGGACCGGCTAGAGTTCATAAGGACAATGAGCAGTTCTTC.